This TCR beta chain comes out of a study of T cells after yellow fever vaccination. General study results and limits: Subsequent booster samples again held most clones from primary vaccination (under 98% CD4, 85% to 90% CD8).

CDR3 size: 14 residues. V was shortened by 5 bases and J by 4 bases, with 14 bases between the two germline ends. A single record per CDR3 protein comes from TCRdb applying MiXCR to the 5' RACE reads. The sample carries 610,000 or so distinct CDR3 sequences, 9% to 15% recorded once. This clonotype has just a few counts. The antigen is unknown. The sequencing here drew on PBMCs, taken on the day of the yellow fever booster vaccination. This TCR was sampled from a man aged 25-45 years who received the YFV17D yellow fever vaccine. The chain employs TRBV12-3 or TRBV12-4 and TRBJ1-2, with D maybe TRBD1 (6 bases). CDR3: CASSPGGRSYGYTF. As DNA, the CDR3 is TGTGCCAGCAGTCCCGGGGGCCGGTCCTATGGCTACACCTTC.